One and the same sample provided the 3 T cell receptor beta chains below, sequenced in a study of cytomegalovirus exposure and HLA in healthy donors. Generated by immunoSEQ multiplex PCR, the TCRdb table keeps only in-frame clones and is missing some. The table includes 65,000 to 100,000 clones, roughly 93% detected once. Sequencing was done on a sample of PBMCs. Source of these receptors: a woman under 40 in good health and CMV-seronegative.

This chain connects TRBV25-1 to TRBJ1-3; the D gene is possibly TRBD1 (5 bases). CDR3 length equals 15 residues. The V and J ends lost 4 bases and 4 bases respectively, with 14 bases between them. Germline loops: CDR1 MGHDK, CDR2 SYGVNS. This CDR3 reads CASSAGGTAGNTIYF. DNA of the CDR3: TGTGCCAGCAGTGCCGGGGGTACGGCCGGAAACACCATATATTTT.

The chain has TRBV2 and TRBJ2-5, with 10 positions matching TRBD1. CDR1 SNHLY and CDR2 FYNNEI come from the germline V gene. The CDR3 extends over 15 amino acids. Unmatched junction bases numbered 5, after V lost 6 bases and J lost 1 base. The CDR3 here is CASSARTGGQETQYF. The CDR3 region has the DNA TGTGCCAGCAGCGCTAGGACAGGGGGCCAAGAGACCCAGTACTTC.

The V gene is TRBV29-1, the J gene TRBJ2-7; 9 nucleotides line up with TRBD2. Germline loops: CDR1 SQVTM, CDR2 ANQGSEA. V shed 1 base and J 6 bases; nucleotides not matched to a gene: 10. The CDR3 has 15 amino acids. This CDR3 reads CSVEVGGGLASEQYF. Written as DNA, the CDR3 is TGCAGCGTTGAAGTTGGAGGGGGACTAGCTTCCGAGCAGTACTTC.